The 2 T cell receptor beta chains below all came from one sample that was sequenced in a study of shared clonotypes between healthy human individuals. The protocol was immunoSEQ multiplex PCR, while the TCRdb copy is restricted to in-frame clones and leaves out a portion. The table has some 510,000 clones, roughly 78% seen once; the top ten hold roughly 13%. Sequenced: PBMCs. These receptors were collected from a woman aged 40 to 55 in good health. Some clones in this sample may be carry-over from other donors' samples.

The chain uses TRBV9 and TRBJ1-1, with D hard to call. This CDR3 has 13 residues. CDR1 is SGDLS, CDR2 YYNGEE, per germline. The V end was cut by 0 bases, the J end by 0 bases, with 3 bases between. This chain's CDR3 is CASSVVVNTEAFF. The CDR3 nucleotides read TGTGCCAGCAGCGTAGTCGTGAACACTGAAGCTTTCTTT.

Written as DNA, the CDR3 is TGTGCCAGCGGACTAGGCGGGATATACAATGAGCAGTTCTTC. It specifies CASGLGGIYNEQFF. The rearrangement links TRBV14 to TRBJ2-1; 7 nucleotides agree with TRBD2. The germline V gene has CDR1 SGHDN and CDR2 FVKESK. Trimming removed 8 bases from V and 4 bases from J; junction bases left unmatched: 8. The CDR3 is 14 amino acids.